What follows are 26 T cell receptor beta chains derived from one specimen sequenced in a study of CD8+CD57+ T cells in acquired aplastic anemia. The use of genomic DNA as template underpinned the TCR beta VDJ and CDR3 profiling. TCRdb itself ran the reads through MiXCR, one entry per CDR3 protein. The sample holds under 250,000 distinct CDR3 sequences, around half seen once. Flow cytometry had shown expanded CD8+CD57+ cells in the patients chosen for sequencing. The sample taken for sequencing was sorted CD4+, CD8+, or CD8+CD57+ T cells (not recorded which) from PBMCs. These receptors came from a human donor with aplastic anemia.

This clonotype has more than one count but fewer than ten. The chain uses TRBV27 and TRBJ2-1; either TRBD1 or TRBD2 may supply D (5 bases each). The CDR3 is made up of 11 amino acids. V shed 8 bases and J shed 9 bases, with 11 bases lying between them. Germline-derived CDR1 and CDR2 are MNHEY and SMNVEV (reference sequence). The CDR3 protein is CASVRGPEQFF. The CDR3, as DNA: TGTGCCAGCGTTAGGGGACCTGAGCAGTTCTTC.

In regard to this clonotype: Relative to the germline gene, one junction end is altered; a read error may explain this. This chain uses TRBV10-3 with TRBJ2-5; D not resolved. From germline, CDR1 is ENHRY and CDR2 SYGVKD. The CDR3 covers 11 residues. CDR3 in DNA: TGTGCCAGCAGTTTCTCTGAGACCCAGTACTTC. Encoded protein: CASSFSETQYF.

This clonotype has at least ten counts. The chain couples TRBV7-9 to TRBJ1-4; a weak D match, TRBD1 (5 bases). Germline-derived CDR1 and CDR2 are SEHNR and FQNEAQ (reference sequence). Deletions cut 7 bases from V and 5 bases from J, with 20 bases between. This CDR3 has 16 amino acids. CDR3 DNA sequence: TGTGCCAGCACCCCCATCGTGAGCAGGGCAAATGAAAAACTGTTTTTT. Translated: CASTPIVSRANEKLFF.

CDR3 residues: CASSFIAGTEAFF. DNA for the CDR3: TGTGCCAGCAGCTTTATCGCAGGCACTGAAGCTTTCTTT. V and J are TRBV7-9 and TRBJ1-1, with no clear D. Per the germline V gene, CDR1 is SEHNR and CDR2 is FQNEAQ (reference sequence). The length of the CDR3 is 13 residues. V was trimmed by 3 bases and J by 4 bases, leaving 9 bases between them.

This chain uses TRBV29-1 with TRBJ1-6, with D possibly TRBD1 on 6 matching bases. CDR1 and CDR2 (germline): SQVTM, ANQGSEA. The ends were cut back, 5 bases at V and 8 bases at J, with 22 bases in the middle. This CDR3 contains 16 residues. The CDR3 protein is CSVRRERGAGYSPLHF. The CDR3 region has the DNA TGCAGCGTTCGGAGGGAGCGGGGGGCGGGGTATTCACCCCTCCACTTT.

This clonotype was observed a few times. With a much larger clone just one base away, this may be a read error. The chain uses TRBV7-2 and TRBJ2-7; TRBD2 agrees at 8 bases. Per germline, CDR1 SGHTA and CDR2 FQGNSA. This CDR3 spans 15 amino acids. The ends lost 4 bases at V and 7 bases at J; junction bases unmatched: 12. The CDR3 bases are TGTGCCAGCAGCTCCACCGGGACTAGTCTTCAGGAGCAGTACTTC. It translates to CASSSTGTSLQEQYF.

The chain combines TRBV29-1 with TRBJ2-1; D might be TRBD1 or TRBD2, each matching 5 bases. V was shortened by 7 bases and J by 0 bases, with 16 bases between the two germline ends. The CDR3 is 15 amino acids. The germline V gene encodes CDR1 SQVTM and CDR2 ANQGSEA. The DNA of the CDR3 is TGCAGCGCCTCTGGGGACGCAAGCTCCTACAATGAGCAGTTCTTC. It codes for CSASGDASSYNEQFF.

This sequence joins TRBV29-1 and TRBJ2-4; D is possibly TRBD2 (6 bases). CDR3 length: 11 amino acids. Trimming left V 7 bases short and J 12 bases short, with 16 bases between. The germline CDR1 and CDR2 sequences are SQVTM and ANQGSEA. The CDR3 nucleotides read TGCAGCGGACACACCGGGGGAACTCAGTACTTC. Translating it yields CSGHTGGTQYF.

To note about this clonotype: Given the absence of the conserved phenylalanine or tryptophan at the CDR3 end, a read error is likely. This chain connects TRBV19 to TRBJ1-1; D is undetermined. CDR1 is LNHDA and CDR2 is SQIVND in the germline V gene (reference sequence). The CDR3 totals 14 residues. CDR3 DNA sequence: TGTGCCGGTAGTATCGGGCAGTTGAACACTGAAGCTTTCCTT. Translating gives CAGSIGQLNTEAFL.

J is TRBJ2-3 and V is TRBV24-1; 10 bases fit TRBD2. The J segment lost 3 bases and the V segment lost 4 bases, leaving 3 bases of the junction unmatched. Per germline, CDR1 KGHDR and CDR2 SFDVKD. The CDR3 has 15 residues. The CDR3 DNA reads as TGTGCCACCAGTGACCTGACTAGCGGGACAGATACGCAGTATTTT. This gives the protein CATSDLTSGTDTQYF.

J is TRBJ1-2 and V is TRBV19, with TRBD1 matching 9 bases. The CDR3 sequence is 13 residues long. The ends lost 3 bases at V and 8 bases at J; junction bases unmatched: 4. Germline CDR1 LNHDA, CDR2 SQIVND (reference sequence). In nucleotides, the CDR3 is TGTGCCAGTAGTATTCGACAGGGGGAGGGCTACACCTTC. This encodes CASSIRQGEGYTF.

The chain is built from TRBV5-1 and TRBJ2-3; possible D gene TRBD2, 6 bases. The germline CDR1 and CDR2 sequences are SGHRS and YFSETQ. The CDR3 sequence is 13 residues long. V dropped 5 bases and J dropped 4 bases, with 11 bases sitting between them. The CDR3 here is CASRPEGPDTQYF. CDR3 DNA sequence: TGCGCCAGCAGGCCGGAGGGGCCAGATACGCAGTATTTT.

CDR3 sequence reads: CASSLTSGQGTTEAFF. CDR3 bases: TGTGCCAGCAGCTTAACTAGCGGACAGGGGACCACTGAAGCTTTCTTT. This sequence joins TRBV7-2 and TRBJ1-1; 9 nucleotides agree with TRBD1. Germline CDR1 is SGHTA and CDR2 is FQGNSA. The CDR3 runs to 16 residues. The V and J ends lost 2 bases and 4 bases, in that order; junction bases with no gene match: 8.

The CDR3 loop reads CASRKGGTYTEAFF. CDR3 nucleotides: TGTGCCAGTAGGAAAGGGGGCACTTACACTGAAGCTTTCTTT. This sequence joins TRBV11-2 and TRBJ1-1, with 7 positions matching TRBD1. CDR3 length: 14 residues. V gave up 9 bases and J gave up 3 bases; unmatched junction bases: 10. Germline CDR1 is SGHAT and CDR2 is FQNNGV.

This clonotype was counted at least ten times. V gene TRBV4-1 combines with J gene TRBJ2-7; D remains unclear. The CDR3 consists of 15 residues. Germline CDR1 is MGHRA and CDR2 is YSYEKL. The V and J ends lost 0 bases and 5 bases respectively, with 14 bases between them. The CDR3 region has the DNA TGCGCCAGCAGCCAAGAGGGCAGAGTACCTGACGAGCAGTACTTC. It encodes CASSQEGRVPDEQYF.

This clonotype has more than one count but fewer than ten. J is TRBJ2-2 and V is TRBV30; 9 nucleotides agree with TRBD1. The CDR3 consists of 15 residues. The germline V gene encodes CDR1 GTSNPN and CDR2 SVGIG (reference sequence). The V segment lost 1 base and the J segment 7 bases; nucleotides outside the gene matches: 7. The CDR3 DNA is TGTGCCTGGAGTGCCCGGGACAGGGATGTCGGGGAGCTGTTTTTT. Its protein is CAWSARDRDVGELFF.

The V and J genes are TRBV19 and TRBJ2-1, with 7 bases that match TRBD2. CDR1 and CDR2 from the germline V gene are LNHDA and SQIVND (reference sequence). The CDR3 loop spans 12 amino acids. The trim removed 5 bases at V and 5 bases at J, leaving 0 bases unmatched. Here the CDR3 reads CASSREDNEQFF. The DNA of the CDR3 is TGTGCCAGTAGTCGGGAGGACAATGAGCAGTTCTTC.

The J gene is TRBJ2-7, the V gene TRBV7-9, with 7 bases that match TRBD1. V dropped 4 bases and J dropped 2; count of bases not matched to a gene: 8. This CDR3 spans 15 amino acids. Germline lookup yields CDR1 SEHNR and CDR2 FQNEAQ (reference sequence). The chain's CDR3 is CASSSHGTATYEQYF. In DNA form, the CDR3 reads TGTGCCAGCAGCTCCCACGGGACAGCCACCTACGAGCAGTACTTC.

The V gene is TRBV20-1, the J gene TRBJ1-4, with 10 positions matching TRBD1. Germline CDR1 is DFQATT and CDR2 is SNEGSKA (reference sequence). V lost 6 bases and J lost 5; bases outside the gene matches: 3. This CDR3 contains 13 residues. In DNA, the CDR3 is TGCAGTGCGGAGGGACAGGGGAATGAAAAACTGTTTTTT. It yields the protein CSAEGQGNEKLFF.

The V gene is TRBV19, the J gene TRBJ1-1; 9 bases are a match to TRBD1. After removal of 4 bases from V and 6 bases from J, the junction contained 9 bases not matched to a gene. The CDR3 runs to 15 residues. The V gene's germline CDR1 is LNHDA and CDR2 SQIVND (reference sequence). For the CDR3, the DNA is TGTGCCAGTAGTACCCGCGGGACAGGGAGGGCTGAAGCTTTCTTT. Amino acids: CASSTRGTGRAEAFF. Complete variable domain (other parts from reference TRBV19 and TRBJ1-1): DGGITQSPKYLFRKEGQNVTLSCEQNLNHDAMYWYRQDPGQGLRLIYYSQIVNDFQKGDIAEGYSVSREKKESFPLTVTSAQKNPTAFYLCASSTRGTGRAEAFFGQGTRLTVV.

V usage is TRBV9 and J usage is TRBJ1-2; tentative D call: TRBD1 (5 bases). V lost 4 bases and J 7 bases, leaving 17 bases between the germline ends. CDR3 length: 14 amino acids. Per germline, CDR1 SGDLS and CDR2 YYNGEE. The CDR3 loop reads CASSLGTPGGGYTF. CDR3 in DNA: TGTGCCAGCAGCCTCGGGACCCCCGGGGGTGGCTACACCTTC.

The chain couples TRBV27 to TRBJ2-7; D could derive from TRBD1 or TRBD2 (5 bases each). This CDR3 is built from 13 residues. Germline values: CDR1 MNHEY, CDR2 SMNVEV (reference sequence). Between the trimmed V and J ends, which lost 6 bases and 6 bases, there was a span of 15 bases. CDR3 loop: CASRTGTWGEQYF. The CDR3, as DNA: TGTGCCAGCAGGACCGGGACCTGGGGCGAGCAGTACTTC.

On this clonotype itself: Just one base apart from a much larger clone, this may be a read error. The V call is TRBV5-8, the J call TRBJ2-1, with 13 bases that match TRBD2. Germline V gives CDR1 SGHTS, CDR2 YDEGEE. The CDR3 has 15 residues. The CDR3 loop reads CDSSQGTSGVNEQFF. The CDR3 DNA is TGTGACAGCAGCCAAGGGACTAGCGGGGTCAATGAGCAGTTCTTC.

The chain couples TRBV15 to TRBJ2-1; 7 bases map to TRBD1. The CDR3 runs to 15 residues. Germline CDR1 is LNHNV and CDR2 is YYDKDF (reference sequence). V shed 2 bases, J shed 4 bases, and the junction held 5 bases outside the gene matches. CDR3 in amino acids: CATSRKGTAYNEQFF. The CDR3 bases are TGTGCCACCAGCAGAAAAGGGACAGCTTACAATGAGCAGTTCTTC.

The V call is TRBV10-3, the J call TRBJ1-1, with a tentative D call TRBD1 (6 bases). Germline assignment: CDR1 ENHRY and CDR2 SYGVKD. The CDR3 has 14 residues. V lost 0 bases to trimming and J lost 8 bases, with 13 bases between them. CDR3 in amino acids: CAISESDQGREAFF. The CDR3 DNA reads TGTGCCATCAGTGAGTCAGATCAGGGGAGGGAAGCTTTCTTT.

V gene TRBV19 combines with J gene TRBJ1-1; 7 bases are shared with TRBD1. This CDR3 has 14 residues. V lost 9 bases, J lost 1 base, and 8 bases stayed unmatched. Germline CDR1 is LNHDA and CDR2 is SQIVND (reference sequence). This chain's CDR3 is CASLRYRGNTEAFF. The CDR3 DNA reads TGTGCCAGCCTCCGTTACAGGGGGAACACTGAAGCTTTCTTT.